The 5 T cell receptor beta chains listed next were all sequenced from one sample in a study of cytotoxic CD8 clonotypes in ibrutinib-treated CLL. This table comes from immunoSEQ multiplex PCR, and its TCRdb copy is limited to in-frame clones, with some not included. This sample has approximately 92,000 clones, with approximately 77% found just once. The material sequenced was PBMCs, taken after 24 months of ibrutinib treatment. The receptors shown here come from a human donor with chronic lymphocytic leukemia.

The chain has TRBV19 and TRBJ2-2; D may be TRBD1 (6 bases). The CDR3 consists of 14 residues. V shed 5 bases and J shed 5 bases, with 12 bases lying between them. CDR1 is LNHDA and CDR2 is SQIVND in the germline V gene (reference sequence). The CDR3 reads CASSDRTHTGELFF. DNA for the CDR3: TGTGCCAGTAGTGACAGGACCCATACCGGGGAGCTGTTTTTT.

This chain links TRBV6-1 with TRBJ1-2; 7 positions match TRBD1. Germline assignment: CDR1 MNHNS and CDR2 SASEGT. The ends lost 6 bases at V and 5 bases at J; junction bases unmatched: 6. This CDR3 has 13 residues. CDR3 loop: CASSTGAGYGYTF. The CDR3, as DNA: TGTGCCAGCAGCACAGGGGCGGGGTATGGCTACACCTTC.

This clone was counted between two and nine times. V gene TRBV5-1 combines with J gene TRBJ2-2, with 8 bases fitting TRBD2. V lost 0 bases to trimming and J lost 5 bases; unmatched junction nucleotides: 6. Germline V gene sequence: CDR1 SGHRS, CDR2 YFSETQ. The CDR3 has 16 residues. CDR3 sequence: CASSLGIAGTTGELFF. The DNA for the CDR3 is TGCGCCAGCAGCTTGGGCATAGCGGGGACTACCGGGGAGCTGTTTTTT.

J is TRBJ2-3 and V is TRBV6-1, with 7 positions matching TRBD1. Germline CDR1 MNHNS, CDR2 SASEGT. Trimming at V came to 6 bases and at J to 7 bases, leaving 13 bases not matched to a gene. This CDR3 comprises 15 residues. CDR3 DNA: TGTGCCAGCAGCCACAAGCTGGGACAGCAGAATACGCAGTATTTT. Its translation is CASSHKLGQQNTQYF.

V and J are TRBV7-8 and TRBJ1-5; D remains ambiguous. V dropped 5 bases and J dropped 6 bases, with 20 bases sitting between them. Per germline, CDR1 SGHVS and CDR2 FQNEAQ. The CDR3 totals 16 residues. The CDR3 sequence: CASSAQTLRGGQPQHF. The CDR3 DNA reads TGTGCCAGCAGCGCTCAGACATTACGGGGTGGTCAGCCCCAGCATTTT.